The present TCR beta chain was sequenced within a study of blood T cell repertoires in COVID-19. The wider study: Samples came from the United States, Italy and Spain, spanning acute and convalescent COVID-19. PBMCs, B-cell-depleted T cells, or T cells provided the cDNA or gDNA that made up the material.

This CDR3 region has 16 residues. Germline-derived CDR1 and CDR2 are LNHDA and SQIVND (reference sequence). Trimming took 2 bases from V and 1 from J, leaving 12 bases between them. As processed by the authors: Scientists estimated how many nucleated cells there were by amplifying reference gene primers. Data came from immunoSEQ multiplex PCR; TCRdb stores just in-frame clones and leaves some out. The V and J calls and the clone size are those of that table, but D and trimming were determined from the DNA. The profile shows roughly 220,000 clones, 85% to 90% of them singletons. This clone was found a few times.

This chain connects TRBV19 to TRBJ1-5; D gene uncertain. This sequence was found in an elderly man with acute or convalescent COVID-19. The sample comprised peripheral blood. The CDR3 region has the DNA TGTGCCAGTAGTATATCCCAAGGAGGGAGCAATCAGCCCCAGCATTTT. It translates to CASSISQGGSNQPQHF.